The rows below give T cell receptor beta chains drawn from one sample of a study of beta chain features in type 1 diabetes. Sequenced by immunoSEQ multiplex PCR; TCRdb stores in-frame clones only, minus some. The sample has a few hundred thousand clones; about 11% are singletons. The sequenced sample consisted of naive CD4+ T cells from blood. The receptors derive from a woman in her thirties in good health. CDR3s include the opening cysteine and the closing phenylalanine or tryptophan. The D gene is left open where the match is weak. The size entry is marked missing in some rows and otherwise reads once, few, many or a size class.

D gene	clone size	V gene	J gene	CDR3 DNA	CDR3 protein
TRBD1	once	TRBV30	TRBJ1-1	TGTGCCTGGACCCGGGACAGCAAGTGGGGCACTGAAGCTTTCTTT	CAWTRDSKWGTEAFF
NA	few	TRBV7-2	TRBJ1-1	TGTGCCAGCAGCCCACGCAGGGTGGGCACTGAAGCTTTCTTT	CASSPRRVGTEAFF
TRBD1	NA	TRBV5-1	TRBJ2-7	TGCGCCAGCAGCACCCTTGCTAGGACAGGGGTCGGTTACGAGCAGTACTTC	CASSTLARTGVGYEQYF
TRBD1	few	TRBV30	TRBJ1-4	TGTGCCTGGAGTGTCGGTGGGACAGGGAGTGAGAAACTGTTTTTT	CAWSVGGTGSEKLFF
TRBD2	few	TRBV7-6	TRBJ2-1	TGTGCCAGCAGCTCTTCCGGACTAGCGGCTTTCAATGAGCAGTTCTTC	CASSSSGLAAFNEQFF
TRBD1	NA	TRBV11-2	TRBJ1-2	TGTGCCAGCAGCACCGACAGGGGGTACGGCTACACCTTC	CASSTDRGYGYTF
NA	NA	TRBV7-2	TRBJ2-1	TGTGCCAGCAGCTTGGAAGGGGAAGATGAGCAGTTCTTC	CASSLEGEDEQFF
TRBD2	few	TRBV29-1	TRBJ2-7	TGCAGCGTTGAAGGCGGGAGTCTCTACGAGCAGTACTTC	CSVEGGSLYEQYF
NA	few	TRBV7-9	TRBJ2-3	TGTGCCAGCAGCCTACTCACAGATACGCAGTATTTT	CASSLLTDTQYF
TRBD2	NA	TRBV18	TRBJ2-5	TGTGCCAGCTCACTATCGACTAGCGGGAAACAAGAGACCCAGTACTTC	CASSLSTSGKQETQYF
NA	NA	TRBV9	TRBJ2-2	TGTGCCAGCAGCGTATCTAGCCAGAACACCGGGGAGCTGTTTTTT	CASSVSSQNTGELFF
TRBD1	few	TRBV7-8	TRBJ1-2	TGTGCCAGCAGCTTAGAGACAGGGACCTATGGCTACACCTTC	CASSLETGTYGYTF
TRBD2	NA	TRBV4-3	TRBJ2-7	TGCGCCAGCAGCCAAGGGGTAAGCGGGAATACCTACGAGCAGTACTTC	CASSQGVSGNTYEQYF
TRBD2	few	TRBV28	TRBJ2-7	TGTGCCAGCAGTTTGGCTAGCGGGAATAACGAGCAGTACTTC	CASSLASGNNEQYF
TRBD1	NA	TRBV30	TRBJ2-7	TGTGCCTGGACGCCCGGGACAGGGTATGAGCAGTACTTC	CAWTPGTGYEQYF
NA	few	TRBV5-1	TRBJ2-3	TGCGCCAGCAGCTTAGGAGGGCCCTTATCCGGTACGCAGTATTTT	CASSLGGPLSGTQYF